A single sample gave rise to the 8 T cell receptor beta chains below, sequenced in a study of shared T cell receptors in the human thymus listed by TCRdb under 2021. Preparation of the library involved the immunoSEQ multiplex PCR assay. TCRdb's version of the immuneACCESS table is confined to in-frame rearrangements and falls short of the full clone set. An unresolved V gene accounts for under half of the shortfall where checked; the remainder is of unknown origin. The sample table records more than 550,000 clones; 80% to 90% of these occur just once. 0.0094% of the sample rests with the top ten. The data also belong to a second study, concerning human thymus T cells.

The specimen was thymocytes. These receptors all stem from a boy younger than two with a congenital heart defect. Donor details come from another sample of the same person, matched by shared clones.

This sequence joins TRBV27 and TRBJ2-7; TRBD2 aligns across 12 bases. The CDR3 totals 15 residues. The V gene end was trimmed by 5 bases and the J gene end by 5 bases; junction bases not matched to a gene: 7. Germline V gene sequence: CDR1 MNHEY, CDR2 SMNVEV (reference sequence). CDR3 sequence (DNA): TGTGCCAGCAGTATCAGACTAGCGGGAGTCAACGAGCAGTACTTC. Amino acid sequence: CASSIRLAGVNEQYF.

CDR3 DNA sequence: TGCGCCAGCAGCTTTAATCCGGAGGGGACCGATGAGCAGTTCTTC. It translates to CASSFNPEGTDEQFF. The rearrangement joins TRBV5-1 to TRBJ2-1; TRBD2 might be the D (6 bases). The CDR3 covers 15 residues. Germline CDR1 SGHRS, CDR2 YFSETQ. V lost 2 bases to trimming and J lost 8 bases, with 17 bases between them. The full variable domain, completed using reference TRBV5-1 and TRBJ2-1, is KAGVTQTPRYLIKTRGQQVTLSCSPISGHRSVSWYQQTPGQGLQFLFEYFSETQRNKGNFPGRFSGRQFSNSRSEMNVSTLELGDSALYLCASSFNPEGTDEQFFGPGTRLTVL.

The chain uses TRBV28 and TRBJ1-4; TRBD1 matches at 7 bases. The CDR3 sequence is 13 residues long. V gave up 3 bases and J gave up 8 bases; unmatched junction bases: 3. Germline CDR1 MDHEN, CDR2 SYDVKM. CDR3 amino acids: CASSFRGKEKLFF. CDR3 nucleotide sequence: TGTGCCAGCAGTTTCAGGGGGAAAGAAAAACTGTTTTTT.

The DNA for the CDR3 is TGTGCCTGCCTCAGTCCCGGGACAGTTTTCGACACTGAAGCTTTCTTT. Its translation is CACLSPGTVFDTEAFF. The chain is built from TRBV30 and TRBJ1-1; 7 bases line up with TRBD1. Germline V gene sequence: CDR1 GTSNPN, CDR2 SVGIG (reference sequence). This CDR3 is 16 amino acids long. With 6 bases clipped from V and 3 bases from J, the junction kept 16 bases outside the gene matches.

J is TRBJ2-3 and V is TRBV7-3; 8 nucleotides agree with TRBD1. J gave up 4 bases and V 4 bases, and 16 bases lay outside the gene matches. CDR1 SGHTA and CDR2 FQGTGA come from the germline V gene. The CDR3 covers 18 residues. The chain's CDR3 is CASSSGQGDGWVPDTQYF. CDR3 in DNA: TGTGCCAGCAGCTCAGGACAGGGAGACGGGTGGGTCCCAGATACGCAGTATTTT.

The V and J genes are TRBV4-3 and TRBJ2-7; 8 bases match TRBD2. This CDR3 has 16 residues. The germline gives CDR1 LGHNA, CDR2 YSLEER. V gave up 1 base and J gave up 3 bases; unmatched junction bases: 8. This CDR3 is CASSQVRAGGIYEQYF. CDR3 bases: TGCGCCAGCAGCCAAGTTAGGGCGGGAGGAATCTACGAGCAGTACTTC.

J is TRBJ1-2 and V is TRBV7-9; 9 bases are shared with TRBD1. This CDR3 has 16 residues. CDR1 is SEHNR, CDR2 FQNEAQ, per germline (reference sequence). Trimming removed 1 base from V and 4 bases from J; junction bases left unmatched: 7. The CDR3 DNA sequence: TGTGCCAGCAGCTTAGGGGACAGGGCAAGACCCTATGGCTACACCTTC. It specifies CASSLGDRARPYGYTF.

This clone was observed a single time. The chain couples TRBV11-2 to TRBJ2-7, with 8 bases that match TRBD2. In germline, CDR1 is SGHAT, CDR2 FQNNGV. Unmatched junction bases numbered 18, after V lost 4 bases and J lost 1 base. CDR3 size: 19 residues. CDR3 DNA: TGTGCCAGCAGCTCGTTACCAAGGCCTCTAGCGGGCCTATCCTACGAGCAGTACTTC. As protein: CASSSLPRPLAGLSYEQYF.